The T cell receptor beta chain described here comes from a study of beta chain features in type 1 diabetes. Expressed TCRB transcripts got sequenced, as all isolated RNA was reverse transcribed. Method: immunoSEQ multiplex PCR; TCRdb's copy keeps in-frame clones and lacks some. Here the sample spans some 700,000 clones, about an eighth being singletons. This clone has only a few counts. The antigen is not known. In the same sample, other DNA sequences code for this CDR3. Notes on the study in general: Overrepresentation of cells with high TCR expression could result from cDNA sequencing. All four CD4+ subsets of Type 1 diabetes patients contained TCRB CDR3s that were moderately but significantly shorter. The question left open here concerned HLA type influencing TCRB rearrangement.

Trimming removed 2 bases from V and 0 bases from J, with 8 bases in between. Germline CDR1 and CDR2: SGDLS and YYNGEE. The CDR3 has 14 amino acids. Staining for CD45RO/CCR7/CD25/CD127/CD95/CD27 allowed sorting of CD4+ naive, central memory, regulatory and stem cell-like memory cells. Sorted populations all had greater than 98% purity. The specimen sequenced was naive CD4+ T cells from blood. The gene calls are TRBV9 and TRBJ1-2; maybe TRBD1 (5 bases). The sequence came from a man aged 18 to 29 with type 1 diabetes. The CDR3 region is CASSVGTANYGYTF. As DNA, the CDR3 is TGTGCCAGCAGCGTTGGGACGGCTAACTATGGCTACACCTTC.